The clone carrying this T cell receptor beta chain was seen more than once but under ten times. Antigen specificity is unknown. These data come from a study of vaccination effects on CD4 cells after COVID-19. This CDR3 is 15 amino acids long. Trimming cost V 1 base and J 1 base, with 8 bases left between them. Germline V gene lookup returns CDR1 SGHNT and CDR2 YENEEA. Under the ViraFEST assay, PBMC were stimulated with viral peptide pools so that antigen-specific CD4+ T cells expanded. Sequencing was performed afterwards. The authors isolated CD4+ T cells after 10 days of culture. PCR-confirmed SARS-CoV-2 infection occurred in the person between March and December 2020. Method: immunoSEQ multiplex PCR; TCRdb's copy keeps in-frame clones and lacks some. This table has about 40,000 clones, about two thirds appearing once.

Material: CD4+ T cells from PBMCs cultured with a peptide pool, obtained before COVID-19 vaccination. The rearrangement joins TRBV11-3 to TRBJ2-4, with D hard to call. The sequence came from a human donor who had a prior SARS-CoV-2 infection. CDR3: CASSLVGLAKNIQYF. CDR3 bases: TGTGCCAGCAGCTTAGTTGGCCTGGCCAAAAACATTCAGTACTTC.